Reported below is one TCR beta chain. The protocol was immunoSEQ multiplex PCR, while the TCRdb copy is restricted to in-frame clones and leaves out a portion. The data contain some 270,000 clones, around 84% of them singletons. Trimming removed 6 bases from V and 4 bases from J; junction bases left unmatched: 2. This CDR3 spans 13 amino acids. Germline V gene data show CDR1 as MNHEY and CDR2 as SVGEGT. Participants were aged 18 to 89 years from about two dozen US areas. The data stem from a study of blood T cell repertoires in COVID-19. Sequencing used PBMCs or T cells enriched from blood (not recorded which). The chain joins TRBV6-2 or TRBV6-3 to TRBJ1-5; TRBD1 matches at 8 bases. The clonotype comes from a woman between 45 and 65 years old who had been exposed to COVID-19. The CDR3, as DNA: TGTGCCAGCAGCCGACAGGGGAATCAGCCCCAGCATTTT. This gives the protein CASSRQGNQPQHF.